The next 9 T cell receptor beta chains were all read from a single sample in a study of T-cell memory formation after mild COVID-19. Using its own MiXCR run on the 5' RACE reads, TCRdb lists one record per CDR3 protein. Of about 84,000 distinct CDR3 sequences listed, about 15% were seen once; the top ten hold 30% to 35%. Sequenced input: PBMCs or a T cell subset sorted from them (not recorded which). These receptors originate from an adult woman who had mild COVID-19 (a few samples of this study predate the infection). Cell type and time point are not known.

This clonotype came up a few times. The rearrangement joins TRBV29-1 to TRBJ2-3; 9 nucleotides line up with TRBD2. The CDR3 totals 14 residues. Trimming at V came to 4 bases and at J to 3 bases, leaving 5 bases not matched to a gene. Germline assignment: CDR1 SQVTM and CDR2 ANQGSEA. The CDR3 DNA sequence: TGCAGCGTTGGGCCGACTAGCGGTACAGATACGCAGTATTTT. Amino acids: CSVGPTSGTDTQYF.

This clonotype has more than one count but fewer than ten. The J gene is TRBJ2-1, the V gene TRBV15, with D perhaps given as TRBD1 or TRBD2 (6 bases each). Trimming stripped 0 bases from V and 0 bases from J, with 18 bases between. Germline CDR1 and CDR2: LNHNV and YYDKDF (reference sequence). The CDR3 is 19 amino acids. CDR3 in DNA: TGTGCCACCAGCAGAGATTCAATTCTAGGGGGGCACTCCTACAATGAGCAGTTCTTC. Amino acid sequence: CATSRDSILGGHSYNEQFF.

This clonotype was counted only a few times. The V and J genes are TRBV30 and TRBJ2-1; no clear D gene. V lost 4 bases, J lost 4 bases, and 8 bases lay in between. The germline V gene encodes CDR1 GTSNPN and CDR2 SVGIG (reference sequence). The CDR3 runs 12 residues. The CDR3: CAWMELYNEQFF. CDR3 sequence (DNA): TGTGCCTGGATGGAGTTGTACAATGAGCAGTTCTTC.

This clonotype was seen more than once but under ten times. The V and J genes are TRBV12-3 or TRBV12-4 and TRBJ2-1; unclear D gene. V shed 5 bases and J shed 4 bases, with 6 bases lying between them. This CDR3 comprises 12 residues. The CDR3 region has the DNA TGTGCCAGCAGTCCCCAGTACAATGAGCAGTTCTTC. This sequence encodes CASSPQYNEQFF.

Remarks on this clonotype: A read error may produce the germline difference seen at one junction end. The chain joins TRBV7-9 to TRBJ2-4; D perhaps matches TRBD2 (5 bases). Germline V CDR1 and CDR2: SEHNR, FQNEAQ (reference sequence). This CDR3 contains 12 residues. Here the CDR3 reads CASSDPGGPVDF. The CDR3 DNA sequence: TGTGCCAGCTCGGACCCCGGAGGCCCTGTGGACTTC.

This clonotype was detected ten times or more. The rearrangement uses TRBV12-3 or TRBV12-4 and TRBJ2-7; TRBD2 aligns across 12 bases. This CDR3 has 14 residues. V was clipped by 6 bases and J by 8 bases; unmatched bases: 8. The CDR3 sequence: CASSPTSGGLQQYF. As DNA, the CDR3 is TGTGCCAGCAGCCCTACTAGCGGGGGGCTACAGCAGTACTTC.

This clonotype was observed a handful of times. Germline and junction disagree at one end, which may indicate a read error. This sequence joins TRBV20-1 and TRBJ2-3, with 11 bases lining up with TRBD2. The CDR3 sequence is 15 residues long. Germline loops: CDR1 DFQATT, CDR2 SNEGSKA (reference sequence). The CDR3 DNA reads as TGCAGCGCTAGGGGGTTAGCGGGAGGGCTGGATACGCAGTATTTT. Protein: CSARGLAGGLDTQYF.

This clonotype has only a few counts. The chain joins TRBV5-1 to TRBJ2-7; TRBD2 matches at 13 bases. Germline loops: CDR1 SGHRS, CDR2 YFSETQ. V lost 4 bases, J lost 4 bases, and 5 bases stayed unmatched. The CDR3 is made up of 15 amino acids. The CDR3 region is CASSLGLAGDYEQYF. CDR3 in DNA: TGCGCCAGCAGCCTAGGACTAGCGGGAGATTACGAGCAGTACTTC.

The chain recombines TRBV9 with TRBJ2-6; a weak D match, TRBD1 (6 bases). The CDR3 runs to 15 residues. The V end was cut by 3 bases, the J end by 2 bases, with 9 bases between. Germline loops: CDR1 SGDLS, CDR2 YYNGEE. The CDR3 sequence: CASSGSGAGANVLTF. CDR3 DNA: TGTGCCAGCAGCGGCTCAGGGGCTGGGGCCAACGTCCTGACTTTC.